The rows below give T cell receptor beta chains drawn from one sample of a study of blood T cell repertoires in COVID-19. TCRdb's table, derived via immunoSEQ multiplex PCR, lists solely in-frame clones and lacks some. The sample yields roughly 300,000 clones, roughly 90% seen once. What was sequenced was PBMCs or T cells enriched from blood (not recorded which). Source of these receptors: a woman aged 30 to 39 who had recovered from COVID-19. Both conserved end residues are part of each CDR3. The D gene is left open where the match is weak. The size of a clone is reported for some rows only, either as once, few or many, or as a class for expanded clones.

clone size,D gene,CDR3 length,J gene,V gene,CDR3 protein,CDR3 DNA
.,TRBD1,15,TRBJ2-1,TRBV29-1,CSVARDRVTYNEQFF,TGCAGCGTTGCCCGGGACAGGGTAACCTACAATGAGCAGTTCTTC
.,TRBD2,18,TRBJ2-3,TRBV24-1,CATSDSGLAGGASDTQYF,TGTGCCACCAGTGATTCGGGACTAGCGGGAGGCGCGTCAGATACGCAGTATTTT
.,.,16,TRBJ1-3,TRBV6-2/TRBV6-3,CASSNTGYGSGNTIYF,TGTGCCAGCAGCAATACAGGTTACGGCTCTGGAAACACCATATATTTT
.,.,13,TRBJ1-2,TRBV7-3,CASSLERIYGYTF,TGTGCCAGCAGCCTAGAGAGAATCTATGGCTACACCTTC
.,.,14,TRBJ2-1,TRBV10-3,CAIRVQGRYNEQFF,TGTGCCATCAGGGTACAGGGTAGATACAATGAGCAGTTCTTC
.,.,15,TRBJ2-7,TRBV7-8,CASSLAVAGTYEQYF,TGTGCCAGCAGCTTAGCGGTCGCAGGAACCTACGAGCAGTACTTC
.,TRBD2,15,TRBJ2-1,TRBV2,CASSGPGLGSNEQFF,TGTGCCAGCAGCGGGCCGGGACTAGGTAGTAATGAGCAGTTCTTC
.,.,15,TRBJ1-5,TRBV7-6,CASSKAGSSNQPQHF,TGTGCCAGCAGCAAGGCAGGAAGTAGCAATCAGCCCCAGCATTTT
.,TRBD2,14,TRBJ2-1,TRBV24-1,CATLRLAVYNEQFF,TGTGCCACCCTCCGACTAGCGGTATACAATGAGCAGTTCTTC
.,.,14,TRBJ2-1,TRBV14,CASSPLWSYNEQFF,TGTGCCAGCAGCCCCCTATGGTCCTACAATGAGCAGTTCTTC
.,.,17,TRBJ2-2,TRBV6-2/TRBV6-3,CASSKRGLVKITGELFF,TGTGCCAGCAGCAAAAGGGGTCTAGTTAAAATAACCGGGGAGCTGTTTTTT
.,TRBD1,17,TRBJ1-6,TRBV27,CASSLRTGESSRSPLHF,TGTGCCAGCAGTTTACGCACAGGGGAGAGCTCTCGTTCACCCCTCCACTTT
.,TRBD2,13,TRBJ2-1,TRBV13,CASSGLAGDEQFF,TGTGCCAGCAGCGGACTAGCGGGCGATGAGCAGTTCTTC
.,.,15,TRBJ2-5,TRBV27,CASSLSRQGGETQYF,TGTGCCAGCAGTTTAAGTCGGCAGGGAGGAGAGACCCAGTACTTC
.,TRBD1,14,TRBJ2-7,TRBV28,CASSLSGGSYEQYF,TGTGCCAGCAGTTTGTCAGGGGGCTCCTACGAGCAGTACTTC
.,.,14,TRBJ2-2,TRBV28,CASSPSSVAGELFF,TGTGCCAGCAGTCCCTCTAGCGTAGCCGGGGAGCTGTTTTTT
.,TRBD1,15,TRBJ2-3,TRBV9,CASSGDRGLGDTQYF,TGTGCCAGCAGTGGTGACAGGGGGCTGGGAGATACGCAGTATTTT
.,.,15,TRBJ2-7,TRBV6-5,CASRGFGGPPHEQYF,TGTGCCAGCAGAGGGTTCGGAGGGCCACCCCACGAGCAGTACTTC
.,.,14,TRBJ1-2,TRBV28,CASRKVSGIYGYTF,TGTGCCAGCAGGAAAGTCTCCGGTATCTATGGCTACACCTTC
.,TRBD1,21,TRBJ1-6,TRBV18,CASSQPGTGAIRGSYNSPLHF,TGTGCCAGCTCGCAACCCGGGACAGGGGCTATTCGAGGCTCCTATAATTCACCCCTCCACTTT
.,TRBD1,15,TRBJ2-3,TRBV6-5,CASRTGTGGTDTQYF,TGTGCCAGCAGGACCGGGACAGGGGGCACAGATACGCAGTATTTT
once,.,16,TRBJ1-5,TRBV19,CASSIGTSGGNQPQHF,TGTGCCAGTAGTATAGGCACATCAGGGGGCAATCAGCCCCAGCATTTT
once,.,12,TRBJ2-7,TRBV6-5,CASSLSSYEQYF,TGTGCCAGCAGCCTATCCTCCTACGAGCAGTACTTC
once,TRBD1,15,TRBJ1-5,TRBV7-9,CASSLGQGGGQPQHF,TGTGCCAGCAGCTTAGGACAGGGTGGGGGTCAGCCCCAGCATTTT
once,.,13,TRBJ2-2,TRBV5-1,CASADSYPGELFF,TGCGCCAGCGCGGACAGTTATCCCGGGGAGCTGTTTTTT
.,TRBD2,14,TRBJ2-1,TRBV3-1/TRBV3-2,CASSLQRGDSEQFF,TGTGCCAGCAGCCTGCAGCGGGGGGATAGTGAGCAGTTCTTC
.,.,14,TRBJ2-1,TRBV10-3,CAISSPMPLHEQFF,TGTGCCATCAGTTCGCCTATGCCCCTGCATGAGCAGTTCTTC
few,.,14,TRBJ2-7,TRBV6-2/TRBV6-3,CASSYTTGPYEQYF,TGTGCCAGCAGTTACACGACAGGTCCCTACGAGCAGTACTTC
.,.,17,TRBJ1-3,TRBV5-4,CASSLLKHRDSGNTIYF,TGTGCCAGCAGCTTACTGAAACACAGGGACTCTGGAAACACCATATATTTT